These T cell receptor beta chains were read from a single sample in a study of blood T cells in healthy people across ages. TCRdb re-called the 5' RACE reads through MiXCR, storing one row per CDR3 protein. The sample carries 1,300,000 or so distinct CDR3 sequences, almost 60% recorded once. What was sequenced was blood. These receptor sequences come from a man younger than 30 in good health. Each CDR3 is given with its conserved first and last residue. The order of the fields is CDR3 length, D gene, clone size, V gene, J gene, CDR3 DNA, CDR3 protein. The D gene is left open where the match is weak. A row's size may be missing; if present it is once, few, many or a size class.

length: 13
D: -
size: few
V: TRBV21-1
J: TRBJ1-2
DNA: TGTGCCAGCAGCACTCTGGGGACGCTTGGCTACACCTTC
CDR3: CASSTLGTLGYTF

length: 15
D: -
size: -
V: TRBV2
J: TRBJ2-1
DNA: TGTGCCAGCAGAGCCTTGCTTGTTGGGAACAATGAGCAGTTCTTC
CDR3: CASRALLVGNNEQFF

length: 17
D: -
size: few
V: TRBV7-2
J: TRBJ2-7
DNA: TGTGCCAGCAGCTTCAAAACGACACCTCGGAGCTCCTACGAGCAGTACTTC
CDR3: CASSFKTTPRSSYEQYF

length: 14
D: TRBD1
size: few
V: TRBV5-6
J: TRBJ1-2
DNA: TGTGCCAGCAGCCCGGGACAGGGGGCGCGGGGCTACACCTTC
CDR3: CASSPGQGARGYTF

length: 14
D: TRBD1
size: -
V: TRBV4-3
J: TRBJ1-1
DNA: TGCGCCAGCAGCCAAGTACTGGGACAGGGTCAAGATTTCTTT
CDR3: CASSQVLGQGQDFF

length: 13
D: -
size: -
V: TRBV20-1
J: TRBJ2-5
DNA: TGCAGTGCTAGGGATCTAGAAGCAGAGACCCAGTACTTC
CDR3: CSARDLEAETQYF

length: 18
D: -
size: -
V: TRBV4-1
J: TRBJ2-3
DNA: TGCGCCAGCAGCTCCTTCCCTAACCCCGGGATCAACACAGATACGCAGTATTTT
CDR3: CASSSFPNPGINTDTQYF

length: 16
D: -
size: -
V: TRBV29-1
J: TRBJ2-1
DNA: TGCAGCGTTGGGGGGTTACTAGCTCTCTCCTACAATGAGCAGTTCTTC
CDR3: CSVGGLLALSYNEQFF

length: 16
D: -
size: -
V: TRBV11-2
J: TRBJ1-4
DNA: TGTGCCAGCAGCTTAATGTGGACAGCAACGAATGAAAAACTGTTTTTT
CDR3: CASSLMWTATNEKLFF

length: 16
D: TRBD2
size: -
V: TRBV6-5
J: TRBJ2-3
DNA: TGTGCCAGCAGTTACCTCGCGGGGGTCAGCACAGATACGCAGTATTTT
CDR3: CASSYLAGVSTDTQYF

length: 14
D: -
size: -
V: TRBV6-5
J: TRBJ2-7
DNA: TGTGCCAGCAGTTACTCGCGGAGAGGGTACGAGCAGTACTTC
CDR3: CASSYSRRGYEQYF

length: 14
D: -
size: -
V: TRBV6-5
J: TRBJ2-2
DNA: TGTGCCAGCAGACGACAGACAAACACCGGGGAGCTGTTTTTT
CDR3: CASRRQTNTGELFF

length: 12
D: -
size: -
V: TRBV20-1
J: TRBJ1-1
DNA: TGCAGTGCTAGAATCCAGGGTACTGAAGCTTTCTTT
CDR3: CSARIQGTEAFF

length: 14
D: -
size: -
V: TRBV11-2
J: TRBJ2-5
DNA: TGTGCCAGCGGCTCCAGAGTTATCGGGGCGACCCAGTACTTC
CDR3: CASGSRVIGATQYF

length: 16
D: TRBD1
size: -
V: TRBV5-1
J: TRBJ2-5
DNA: TGCGCCAGCAGCTTGACGACAGGGGGCTTCCAAGAGACCCAGTACTTC
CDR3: CASSLTTGGFQETQYF

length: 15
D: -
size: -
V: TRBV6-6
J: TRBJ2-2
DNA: TGTGCCAGCAGTTACCGGGACGGATTCACCGGGGAGCTGTTTTTT
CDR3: CASSYRDGFTGELFF

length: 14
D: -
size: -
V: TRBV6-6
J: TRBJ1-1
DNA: TGTGCCAGCAGATTGCTCGACACGCCGCTTGGAGCTTTCTTT
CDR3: CASRLLDTPLGAFF

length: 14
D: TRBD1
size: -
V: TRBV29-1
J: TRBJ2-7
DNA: TGCAGCGTCGCCGGAGAGGGGGCCTCCTACGAGCAGTACTTC
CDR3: CSVAGEGASYEQYF

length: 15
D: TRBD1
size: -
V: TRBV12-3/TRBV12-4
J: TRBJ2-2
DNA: TGTGCCAGCAGATACGGACAGGGAACCACCGGGGAGCTGTTTTTT
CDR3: CASRYGQGTTGELFF

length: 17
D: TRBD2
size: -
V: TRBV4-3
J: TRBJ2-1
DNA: TGCGCCAGCAGCCAAGAGACTGCTCTAGCGGGGGGGTATGAGCAGTTCTTC
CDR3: CASSQETALAGGYEQFF

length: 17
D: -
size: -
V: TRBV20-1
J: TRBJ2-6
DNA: TGCAGTGCTAGGGGTAGGGGTGGGGTTGGTGGGGCCAACGTCCTGACTTTC
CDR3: CSARGRGGVGGANVLTF

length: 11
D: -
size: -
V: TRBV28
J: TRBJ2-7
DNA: TGTGCCAGCAGTACTTTCTACGAGCAGTACTTC
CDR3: CASSTFYEQYF

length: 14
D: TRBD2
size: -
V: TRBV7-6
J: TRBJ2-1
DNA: TGTGCCAGCAGCCTATTAGCGGGAACCAATGAGCAGTTCTTC
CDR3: CASSLLAGTNEQFF

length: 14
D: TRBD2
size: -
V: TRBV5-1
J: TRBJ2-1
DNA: TGCGCCAGTCGGGAGGCCCTCTCCTACAATGAGCAGTTCTTC
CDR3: CASREALSYNEQFF

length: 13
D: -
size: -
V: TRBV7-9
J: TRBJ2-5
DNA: TGTGCCAGCAGCTCACCGGGGAGAGAGACCCAGTACTTC
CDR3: CASSSPGRETQYF

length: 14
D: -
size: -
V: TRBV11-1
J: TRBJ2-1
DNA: TGTGCCAGCAGCCCCAGTATTTCCCGGGATGAGCAGTTCTTC
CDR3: CASSPSISRDEQFF

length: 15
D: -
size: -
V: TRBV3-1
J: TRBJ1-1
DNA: TGTGCCAGCAGCCAGGAAACAGGGTCTCGGGCTGAAGCTTTCTTT
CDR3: CASSQETGSRAEAFF

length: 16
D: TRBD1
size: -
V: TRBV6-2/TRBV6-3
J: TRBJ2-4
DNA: TGTGCCAGCAGTTGGGACAGGGAGGGGTCCAAAAACATTCAGTACTTC
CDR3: CASSWDREGSKNIQYF

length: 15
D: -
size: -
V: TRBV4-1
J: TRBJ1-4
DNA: TGCGCCAGCAGCCAAGAAGGGACAACTAATGAAAAACTGTTTTTT
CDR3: CASSQEGTTNEKLFF

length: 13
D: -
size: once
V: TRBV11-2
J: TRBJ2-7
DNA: TGTGCCAGCAGCTTTTACGGCTCCTACGAGCAGTACTTC
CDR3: CASSFYGSYEQYF

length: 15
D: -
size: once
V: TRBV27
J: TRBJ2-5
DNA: TGTGCCAGCAGTTCCCGGGACCCCACAACCGAGACCCAGTACTTC
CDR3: CASSSRDPTTETQYF

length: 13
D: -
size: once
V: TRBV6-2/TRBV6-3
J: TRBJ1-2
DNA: TGTGCCAGCAGTTTCCCCAGAAAGTATGGCTACACCTTC
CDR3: CASSFPRKYGYTF

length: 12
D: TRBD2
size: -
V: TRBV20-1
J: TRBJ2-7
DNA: TGCAGTGTAACTAGCGGGAGCCACGAGCAGTACTTC
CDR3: CSVTSGSHEQYF

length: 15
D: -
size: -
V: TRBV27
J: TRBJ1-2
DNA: TGTGCCAGCAGTTTCCGGGACACACCTAACTATGGCTACACCTTC
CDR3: CASSFRDTPNYGYTF

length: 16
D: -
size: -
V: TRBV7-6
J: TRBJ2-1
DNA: TGTGCCAGCAGCTTAGAGGGGCCTGGCGGCGCCAATGAGCAGTTCTTC
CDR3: CASSLEGPGGANEQFF

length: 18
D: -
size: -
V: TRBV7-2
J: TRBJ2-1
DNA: TGTGCCAGCAGCTTGGATTCCTTCAGGGGCGGGGCGGGCAATGAGCAGTTCTTC
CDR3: CASSLDSFRGGAGNEQFF

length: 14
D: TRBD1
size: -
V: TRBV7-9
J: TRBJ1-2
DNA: TGTGCCAGCACAGACAGGGGGGAGAACTATGGCTACACCTTC
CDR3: CASTDRGENYGYTF

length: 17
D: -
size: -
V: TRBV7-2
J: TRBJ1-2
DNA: TGTGCCAGCAGACCTAGCGGCAGGCGTTGGTTGGGCTCTGGCTACACCTTC
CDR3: CASRPSGRRWLGSGYTF

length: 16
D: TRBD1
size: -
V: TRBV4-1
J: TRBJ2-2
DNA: TGCGCCAGCAGCCTCTGGACAGGGGTTAACACCGGGGAGCTGTTTTTT
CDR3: CASSLWTGVNTGELFF

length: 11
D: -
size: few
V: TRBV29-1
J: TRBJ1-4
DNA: TGCAGCGCTGAAAGGGGAGAAAAACTGTTTTTT
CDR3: CSAERGEKLFF

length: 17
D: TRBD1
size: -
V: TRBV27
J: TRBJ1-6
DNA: TGTGCCAGCAAACCCCTCTTGCGACAGGGAAGTAATTCACCCCTCCACTTT
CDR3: CASKPLLRQGSNSPLHF

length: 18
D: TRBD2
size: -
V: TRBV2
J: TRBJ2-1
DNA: TGTGCCAGCAGACGGACTAGTGGGCAGTTAAGCTCCTACAATGAGCAGTTCTTC
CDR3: CASRRTSGQLSSYNEQFF

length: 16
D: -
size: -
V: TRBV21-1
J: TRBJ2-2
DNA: TGTGCCAGCAGCGAGCCCGGGGACAGGGAAACCGGGGAGCTGTTTTTT
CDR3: CASSEPGDRETGELFF

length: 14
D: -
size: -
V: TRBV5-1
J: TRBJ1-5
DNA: TGCGCCAGCAGCGTGGTTGGGGAGGCTCAGCCCCAGCATTTT
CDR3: CASSVVGEAQPQHF

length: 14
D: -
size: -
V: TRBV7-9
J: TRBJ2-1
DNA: TGTGCCAGCACCCAAATGGGGCGGGGCAATGAGCAGTTCTTC
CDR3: CASTQMGRGNEQFF

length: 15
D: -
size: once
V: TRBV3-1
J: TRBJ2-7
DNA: TGTGCCAGCAGCCAGCATCCCCGGGGAGAACGCGAGCAGTACTTC
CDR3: CASSQHPRGEREQYF

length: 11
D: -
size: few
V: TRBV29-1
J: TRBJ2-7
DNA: TGCAGCGTTGAAGATGGGAACGAGCAGTACTTC
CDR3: CSVEDGNEQYF

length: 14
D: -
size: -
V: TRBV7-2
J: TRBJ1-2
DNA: TGTGCCAGCAGGCCCCACCGGGAAGGGTATGGCTACACCTTC
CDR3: CASRPHREGYGYTF

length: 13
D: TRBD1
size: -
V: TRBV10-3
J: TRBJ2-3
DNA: TGTGCCACGCTGGACAGGAGCACAGATACGCAGTATTTT
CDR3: CATLDRSTDTQYF

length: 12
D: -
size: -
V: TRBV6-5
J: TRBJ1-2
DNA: TGTGCCAGCGGGGGACTCCTAGGTGGCTACACCTTC
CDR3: CASGGLLGGYTF

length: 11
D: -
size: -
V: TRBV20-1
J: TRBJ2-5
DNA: TGTAGTGCTAGAGAAGGGGAGACCCAGTACTTC
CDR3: CSAREGETQYF

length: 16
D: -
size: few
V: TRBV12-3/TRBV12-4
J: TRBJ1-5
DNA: TGTGCCAGCAGTTTGGAGGCAGGGGCAGGTAATCAGCCCCAGCATTTT
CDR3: CASSLEAGAGNQPQHF

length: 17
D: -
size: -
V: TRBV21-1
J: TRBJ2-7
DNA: TGTGCCAGCAGCAAATCGGGTGAGGGGATACCGACCTACGAGCAGTACTTC
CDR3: CASSKSGEGIPTYEQYF

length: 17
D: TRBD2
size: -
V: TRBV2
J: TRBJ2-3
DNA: TGTGCCAGGAGCGGGAGGCCGGGACGGGGCTACACAGATACGCAGTATTTT
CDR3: CARSGRPGRGYTDTQYF